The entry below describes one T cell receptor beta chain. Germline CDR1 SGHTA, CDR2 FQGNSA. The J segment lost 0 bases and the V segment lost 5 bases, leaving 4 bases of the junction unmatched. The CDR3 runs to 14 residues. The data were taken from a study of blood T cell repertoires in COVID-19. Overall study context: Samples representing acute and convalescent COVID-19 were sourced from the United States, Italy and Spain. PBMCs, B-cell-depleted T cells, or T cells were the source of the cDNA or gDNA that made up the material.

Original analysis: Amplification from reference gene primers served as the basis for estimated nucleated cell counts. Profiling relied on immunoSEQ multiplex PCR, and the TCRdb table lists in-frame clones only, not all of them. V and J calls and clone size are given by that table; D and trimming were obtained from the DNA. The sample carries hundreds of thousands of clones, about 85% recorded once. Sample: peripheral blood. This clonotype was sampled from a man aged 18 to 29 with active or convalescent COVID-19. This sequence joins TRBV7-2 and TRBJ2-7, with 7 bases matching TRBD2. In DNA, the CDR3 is TGTGCCAGCAGCCGGAGCGGGGACTCCTACGAGCAGTACTTC. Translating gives CASSRSGDSYEQYF. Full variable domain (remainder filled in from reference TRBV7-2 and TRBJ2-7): GAGVSQSPSNKVTEKGKDVELRCDPISGHTALYWYRQSLGQGLEFLIYFQGNSAPDKSGLPSDRFSAERTGGSVSTLTIQRTQQEDSAVYLCASSRSGDSYEQYFGPGTRLTVT.